This TCR beta chain is drawn from a study of T cells in narcolepsy. In germline, CDR1 is MRHNA, CDR2 SNTAGT. With 5 bases removed from V and 7 bases from J, the gap between germline ends came to 12 bases. The CDR3 runs 13 residues. TCRdb's copy holds only in-frame clones and misses some; the assay was immunoSEQ multiplex PCR. Of some 16,000 clones listed, about two thirds are singletons. The sample consisted of CD45RA- memory CD8+ T cells from PBMCs. The chain combines TRBV6-4 with TRBJ1-5; possibly TRBD1 for D (5 bases). The origin of this receptor is a human donor with narcolepsy. This CDR3 reads CASSPGGRQPQHF. CDR3 sequence (DNA): TGTGCCAGCAGTCCGGGGGGTAGACAGCCCCAGCATTTT.